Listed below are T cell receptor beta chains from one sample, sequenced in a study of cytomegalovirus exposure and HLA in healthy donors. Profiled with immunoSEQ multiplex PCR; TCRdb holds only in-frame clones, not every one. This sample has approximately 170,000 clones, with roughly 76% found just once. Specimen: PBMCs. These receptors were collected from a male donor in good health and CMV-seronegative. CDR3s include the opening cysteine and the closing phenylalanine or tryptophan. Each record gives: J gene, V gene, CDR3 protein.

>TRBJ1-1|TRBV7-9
CASSLGQTYMNTEAFF
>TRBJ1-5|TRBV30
CAWSVDRGGQPQHF
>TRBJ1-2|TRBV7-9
CASSLGGQGYTF
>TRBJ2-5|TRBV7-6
CASSSAGQWETQYF
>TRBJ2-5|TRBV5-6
CASSYRETQYF
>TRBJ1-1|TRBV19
CATNPGTAPEAFF
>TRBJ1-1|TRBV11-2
CASSLDRGAEAFF
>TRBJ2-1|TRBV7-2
CASSPRDSLGYNEQFF
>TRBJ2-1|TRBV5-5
CASSRPGTGAGNEQFF
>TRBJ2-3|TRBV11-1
CASSLQGRGDTQYF
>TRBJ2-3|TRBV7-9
CASSLIEGADTQYF
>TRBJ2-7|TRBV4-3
CASSQEHRERYEQYF
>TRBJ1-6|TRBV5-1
CASSNGTGLSPLHF
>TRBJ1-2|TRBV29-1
CSVGQGLYGYTF
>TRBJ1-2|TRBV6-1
CASSVRLSGDGYTF